This T cell receptor (beta chain) originates from a study of T-cell memory formation after mild COVID-19. The authors produced TCR alpha and TCR beta cDNA libraries with sample barcodes and UMIs by 5'RACE using constant-segment primers. TCRdb independently ran MiXCR on the 5' RACE reads; one entry per CDR3 protein. The data show fewer than 250,000 distinct CDR3 sequences, 15% seen once. V lost 8 bases to trimming and J lost 2 bases, with 16 bases between them. This CDR3 has 14 residues. The germline gives CDR1 LNHDA, CDR2 SQIVND (reference sequence). This clonotype was recorded at least ten times. The TCR was taken from an adult woman who had mild COVID-19 (a few samples of this study predate the infection). Cell type and time point are not known. Sequencing was performed on PBMCs or a T cell subset sorted from them (not recorded which). The J gene is TRBJ2-7, the V gene TRBV19; D is tentatively TRBD1 or TRBD2 (5 bases each). Here the CDR3 reads CASLGVSNPYEQYF. The CDR3 nucleotides read TGTGCCAGTTTGGGGGTCTCAAATCCCTACGAGCAGTACTTC.